This T cell receptor (beta chain) originates from a study of cytomegalovirus exposure and HLA in healthy donors. The PCR employed 60 Vbeta primers together with 13 Jbeta primers. TCRdb keeps only in-frame clones here, not all; method: immunoSEQ multiplex PCR. The repertoire consists of approximately 83,000 clones, with around 81% occurring once and the leading ten covering roughly 2%. This TCR came from a young man in good health and CMV-seronegative. The sample consisted of PBMCs.

CDR3 loop: CASSPDRGRQETQYF. The CDR3 DNA sequence: TGTGCCAGCAGTCCCGACAGGGGCCGCCAAGAGACCCAGTACTTC. The J gene is TRBJ2-5, the V gene TRBV2, with 8 positions matching TRBD1. This CDR3 spans 15 amino acids. Germline trimming cut 5 bases from V and 1 base from J; bases unmatched to any gene: 6. CDR1 SNHLY and CDR2 FYNNEI come from the germline V gene.